This TCR beta chain comes out of a study of cytomegalovirus exposure and HLA in healthy donors. Overall study findings and caveats: In a later analysis, TCR beta V- and J-gene trimming showed a link to a missense DCLRE1C variant. Usually a TCR sequence was rare, but some public TCRs were found in many donors. About 150 TCR beta chains were listed as cytomegalovirus-associated.

Amplification used 60 Vbeta primers and 13 Jbeta primers. Study processing details: There were 80 million or so unique TCR beta chains by a later count, and approximately 11 million of them were shared. Generated by immunoSEQ multiplex PCR, the TCRdb table keeps only in-frame clones and is missing some. V, J and clone size are those of that table, while D and trimming were read from the DNA. The sample has around 240,000 clones; 82% are singletons. V shed 5 bases and J shed 6 bases, with 13 bases lying between them. The CDR3 loop spans 14 amino acids. From germline, CDR1 is MGHRA and CDR2 YSYEKL. In the case of this clone: The antigen is unknown.

The sequencing input was PBMCs. V and J are TRBV4-1 and TRBJ2-2, with a weak D call TRBD1 (6 bases). The clonotype originates from a woman between 40 and 55 years old in good health and CMV-seropositive. The CDR3 protein is CASSYRAGSGELFF. In DNA form, the CDR3 reads TGCGCCAGCAGCTACAGGGCAGGGTCCGGGGAGCTGTTTTTT.